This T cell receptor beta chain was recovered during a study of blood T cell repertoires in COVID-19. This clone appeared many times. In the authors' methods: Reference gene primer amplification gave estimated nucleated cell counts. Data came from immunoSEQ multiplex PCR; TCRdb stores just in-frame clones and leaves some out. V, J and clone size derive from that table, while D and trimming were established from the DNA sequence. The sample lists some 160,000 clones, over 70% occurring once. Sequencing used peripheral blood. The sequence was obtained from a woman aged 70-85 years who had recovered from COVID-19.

DNA of the CDR3: TGTGCCAGTAGCCCCCGGGGGCGGGAGGGCACAGATACGCAGTATTTT. It yields the protein CASSPRGREGTDTQYF. This chain joins TRBV19 and TRBJ2-3; 8 bases align to TRBD2. CDR3 length: 16 residues. Trimming removed 6 bases from V and 1 base from J; junction bases left unmatched: 9. Germline CDR1 reads LNHDA; CDR2 reads SQIVND (reference sequence). The variable domain in full, completed from reference TRBV19 and TRBJ2-3, reads DGGITQSPKYLFRKEGQNVTLSCEQNLNHDAMYWYRQDPGQGLRLIYYSQIVNDFQKGDIAEGYSVSREKKESFPLTVTSAQKNPTAFYLCASSPRGREGTDTQYFGPGTRLTVL.